Detailed here is one TCR beta chain. The source of the sample is a study of blood T cell repertoires in COVID-19. Study in general: Sites in the United States, Italy and Spain provided acute and convalescent COVID-19 samples.

The CDR3 totals 17 residues. V was pared by 0 bases and J by 0 bases, with 13 bases between. Germline CDR1 and CDR2: SGHRS and YFSETQ. Clones were sequenced by immunoSEQ multiplex PCR, and TCRdb holds only the in-frame ones, with some missing. Here the sample spans over 70,000 clones, 70% to 80% being singletons. V gene TRBV5-1 combines with J gene TRBJ1-3; D unclear. This sequence was found in a man in his sixties or seventies with COVID-19, enrolled during active disease. The specimen was peripheral blood. CDR3 DNA: TGCGCCAGCAGCTTGGGGTTTGTGGTGAGCTCTGGAAACACCATATATTTT. This encodes CASSLGFVVSSGNTIYF.